Described below is a single T cell receptor beta chain sequence and its context. Its antigen is not identified. The data are from a study of identifying expanded T cells in peripheral blood. Profiled with immunoSEQ multiplex PCR; TCRdb holds only in-frame clones, not every one. This table has some 93,000 clones, 88% appearing once. Overall study findings and caveats: Roughly two-week clone count variance significantly increased as total template count grew.

Collection occurred without any documented infections or immune events in donors. Germline trimming cut 4 bases from V and 0 bases from J; bases unmatched to any gene: 11. The CDR3 contains 19 residues. The germline V gene has CDR1 SGHRS and CDR2 YFSETQ. This TCR came from a person aged 18 to 75 in good health. Sequenced input: blood. The chain uses TRBV5-1 and TRBJ2-6; 9 nucleotides agree with TRBD1. The chain's CDR3 is CASSRNPGQGVSGANVLTF. CDR3 nucleotide sequence: TGCGCCAGCAGCCGAAATCCGGGACAGGGTGTCTCTGGGGCCAACGTCCTGACTTTC.